Included here is one T cell receptor beta chain sequence, with context. Antigen unknown. One entry per CDR3 protein, called by TCRdb with MiXCR from the 5' RACE reads. The table records under 550,000 distinct CDR3 sequences, 25% to 30% of them present only once. The CDR3 covers 12 residues. CDR1 and CDR2 (germline): DFQATT, SNEGSKA (reference sequence). V lost 6 bases, J lost 2 bases, and 9 bases lay in between. This specimen comes from a study of CD8 T cells in ankylosing spondylitis. Study findings and constraints: It appeared that ankylosing spondylitis blood was characterized by a TCR beta motif of eight highly homologous variants.

The rearrangement joins TRBV20-1 to TRBJ2-3; D is undetermined. The specimen was blood, either unsorted or a sorted T cell fraction (not recorded which). The clonotype was recovered from a male donor with ankylosing spondylitis. The CDR3 DNA reads as TGCAGTGCCGGCAGCGACACAGATACGCAGTATTTT. It yields the protein CSAGSDTDTQYF.